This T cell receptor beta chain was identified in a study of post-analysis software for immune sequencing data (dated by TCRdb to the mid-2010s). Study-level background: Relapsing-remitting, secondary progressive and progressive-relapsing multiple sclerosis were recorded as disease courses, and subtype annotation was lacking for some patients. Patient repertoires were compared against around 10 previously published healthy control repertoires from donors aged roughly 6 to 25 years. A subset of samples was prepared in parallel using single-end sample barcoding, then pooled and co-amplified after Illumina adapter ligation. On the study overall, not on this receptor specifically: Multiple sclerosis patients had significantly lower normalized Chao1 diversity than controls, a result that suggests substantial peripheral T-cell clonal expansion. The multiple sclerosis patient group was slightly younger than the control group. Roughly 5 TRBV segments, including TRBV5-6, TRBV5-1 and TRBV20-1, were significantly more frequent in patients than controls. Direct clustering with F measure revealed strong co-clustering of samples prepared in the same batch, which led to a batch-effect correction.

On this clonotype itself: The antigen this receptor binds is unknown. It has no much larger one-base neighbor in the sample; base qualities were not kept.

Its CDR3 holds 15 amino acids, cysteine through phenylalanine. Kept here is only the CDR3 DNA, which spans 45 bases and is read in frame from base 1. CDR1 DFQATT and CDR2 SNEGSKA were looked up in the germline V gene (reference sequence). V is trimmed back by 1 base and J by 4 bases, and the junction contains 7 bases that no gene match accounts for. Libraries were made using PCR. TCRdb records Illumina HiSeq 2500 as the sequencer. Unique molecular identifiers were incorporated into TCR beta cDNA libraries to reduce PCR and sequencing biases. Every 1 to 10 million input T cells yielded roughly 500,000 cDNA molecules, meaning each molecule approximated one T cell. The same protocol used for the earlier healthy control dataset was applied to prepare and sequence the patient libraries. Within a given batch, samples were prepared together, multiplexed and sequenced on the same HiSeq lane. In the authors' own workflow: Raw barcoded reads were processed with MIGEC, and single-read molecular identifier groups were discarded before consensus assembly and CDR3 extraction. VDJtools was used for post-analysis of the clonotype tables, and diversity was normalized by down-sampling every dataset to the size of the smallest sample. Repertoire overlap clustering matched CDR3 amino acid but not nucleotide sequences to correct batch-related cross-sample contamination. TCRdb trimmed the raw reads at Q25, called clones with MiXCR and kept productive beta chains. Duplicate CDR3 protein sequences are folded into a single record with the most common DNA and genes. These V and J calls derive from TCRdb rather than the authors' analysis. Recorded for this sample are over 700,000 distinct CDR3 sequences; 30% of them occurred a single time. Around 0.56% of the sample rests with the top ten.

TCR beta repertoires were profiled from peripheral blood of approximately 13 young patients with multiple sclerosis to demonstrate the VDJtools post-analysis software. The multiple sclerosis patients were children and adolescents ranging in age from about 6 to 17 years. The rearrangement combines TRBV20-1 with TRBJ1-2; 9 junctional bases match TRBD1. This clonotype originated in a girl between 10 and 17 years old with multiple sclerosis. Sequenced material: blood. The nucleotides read TGCAGTGCTAGAGCTATCGACAGGGGGAGCTATGGCTACACCTTC. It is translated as CSARAIDRGSYGYTF.